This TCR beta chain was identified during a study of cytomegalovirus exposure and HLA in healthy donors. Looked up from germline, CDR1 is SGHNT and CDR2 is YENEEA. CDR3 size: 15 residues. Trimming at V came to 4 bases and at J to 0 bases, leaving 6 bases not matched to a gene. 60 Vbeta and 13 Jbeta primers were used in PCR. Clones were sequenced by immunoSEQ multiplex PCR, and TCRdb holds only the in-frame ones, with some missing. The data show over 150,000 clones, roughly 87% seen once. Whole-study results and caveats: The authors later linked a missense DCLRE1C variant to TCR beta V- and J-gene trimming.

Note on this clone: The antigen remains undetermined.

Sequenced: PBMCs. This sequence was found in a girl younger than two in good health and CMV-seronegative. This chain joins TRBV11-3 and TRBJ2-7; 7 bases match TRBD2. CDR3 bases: TGTGCCAGCAGCTCCTCGCGGGGGAGCTCCTACGAGCAGTACTTC. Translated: CASSSSRGSSYEQYF.